These 6 T cell receptor beta chains came from one sample sequenced in a study of T cells expressing NK-cell markers. TCRdb reprocessed the 5' RACE reads; each CDR3 protein has one entry and no DNA is given. The record lists about 460,000 distinct CDR3 sequences, of which the ten most abundant hold 1.4% to 1.5%. Input material: blood T cells: a sorted CD56 or NKG2C T cell subset, CD4+ or CD8+ T cells, or bulk PBMC T cells (not recorded which). Receptors originate from a woman in her forties or fifties in good health.

The genes are TRBV10-3 and TRBJ1-2; the D call from TCRdb, TRBD1, cannot be confirmed without DNA. This CDR3 is built from 13 residues. Germline V gene lookup returns CDR1 ENHRY and CDR2 SYGVKD. The CDR3 here is CAISDTGGDGYTF.

CDR3 loop: CASSFWAVTNEKLFF. The gene calls are TRBV28 and TRBJ1-4. CDR1 and CDR2 from the germline V gene are MDHEN and SYDVKM. The length of the CDR3 is 15 residues.

This chain uses TRBV20-1 with TRBJ2-7; TCRdb's D call of TRBD2 is untestable without DNA. The CDR3 has 15 amino acids. From germline, CDR1 is DFQATT and CDR2 SNEGSKA (reference sequence). The CDR3 loop reads CSAGKPGLAGYEQYF.

The CDR3 protein is CASSHDGIADGETQYF. This chain connects TRBV4-1 to TRBJ2-5; there is no DNA to check the TCRdb D call of TRBD2. The CDR3 runs 16 residues. Germline values: CDR1 MGHRA, CDR2 YSYEKL.

The chain couples TRBV6-6 to TRBJ2-2. The CDR3 length is 12 residues. Germline V gene sequence: CDR1 MNHNY, CDR2 SVGAGI (reference sequence). The CDR3 sequence is CASSYSKGELFF.

V and J are TRBV5-1 and TRBJ1-2; the D call of TRBD1 rests on TCRdb alone, since no DNA is present to check it. The CDR3 consists of 15 residues. The germline CDR1 and CDR2 sequences are SGHRS and YFSETQ. The CDR3 region is CASRSGTTGAYGYTF.